The rows below give T cell receptor beta chains drawn from one sample of a study of blood T cell repertoires in COVID-19. The data were produced by immunoSEQ multiplex PCR, yet TCRdb's version contains in-frame clones alone and is incomplete. The sample lists roughly 360,000 clones, around 89% seen once, with 0.97% in the top ten. Source material: PBMCs or T cells enriched from blood (not recorded which). The receptors shown here come from a woman younger than 45 with acute COVID-19. The CDR3 runs from the conserved cysteine through the conserved F or W. Each record gives: CDR3 protein, V gene, J gene.

CASSYSTRAGVNSPLHF,TRBV6-2/TRBV6-3,TRBJ1-6
CASSNIRTGGDEQYF,TRBV5-6,TRBJ2-7
CAISAQGTTEAFF,TRBV10-3,TRBJ1-1
CASSLGPSLSEQFF,TRBV11-3,TRBJ2-1
CASSVGTGSFNQPQHF,TRBV9,TRBJ1-5
CASSQGRGQYGYTF,TRBV4-1,TRBJ1-2
CASSTGGSSYNEQFF,TRBV9,TRBJ2-1
CASSDGTGGDQPQHF,TRBV7-9,TRBJ1-5
CASSSFGGYEQYF,TRBV12-3/TRBV12-4,TRBJ2-7
CASSFSPGDRANYGYTF,TRBV5-1,TRBJ1-2
CAISGTRDRGYNSPLHF,TRBV10-3,TRBJ1-6
CASSLASGVGSGYTF,TRBV5-6,TRBJ1-2
CASSPRTGKRNEQFF,TRBV2,TRBJ2-1
CASSGMAGQYNSPLHF,TRBV25-1,TRBJ1-6
CASSLGPGNKGYTF,TRBV5-4,TRBJ1-2
CASSGQGAVETQYF,TRBV9,TRBJ2-5
CASSPGQGGDTQYF,TRBV7-3,TRBJ2-3
CASSLGRGDQPQHF,TRBV21-1,TRBJ1-5
CASSQPVAPKGTLGAQYF,TRBV3-1/TRBV3-2,TRBJ2-3
CASSTRSRGEGTDTQYF,TRBV11-3,TRBJ2-3
CASSWGPYRGDYGYTF,TRBV11-1,TRBJ1-2
CSVGRRNSGNTIYF,TRBV29-1,TRBJ1-3
CASSYDQTGTQYF,TRBV6-6,TRBJ2-5
CASSQNRGETQYF,TRBV4-1,TRBJ2-5
CASSERTGTNTGELFF,TRBV6-1,TRBJ2-2
CASSIPGGLNTEAFF,TRBV21-1,TRBJ1-1
CASTQGNQPQHF,TRBV28,TRBJ1-5
CASSFGSPSYEQYF,TRBV27,TRBJ2-7
CATSDSTSGGAPYNEQFF,TRBV24-1,TRBJ2-1
CASSLIREPQYF,TRBV27,TRBJ2-3
CASSTGVANEKLFF,TRBV28,TRBJ1-4
CATSARNLPNTEAFF,TRBV15,TRBJ1-1